This TCR beta chain was sequenced in a study of T cells after somatic rescue of genetic block. Sequencing used immunoSEQ multiplex PCR; TCRdb keeps in-frame clones, though not all of them. In the table there are 15,000 or so clones, around 70% of which are singletons. This CDR3 is 15 amino acids long. The specimen sequenced was peripheral blood mononuclear cells (PBMCs). The TCR comes from a young man. V usage is TRBV21-1 and J usage is TRBJ1-2; the listed D gene, TRBD1, was not tested against the DNA. TRBV21-1 is a documented pseudogene. CDR3 DNA sequence: TGTGCCAGCACCAGCGGACAGGGGGCGGATGGTGGCTACACCTTC. Translation: CASTSGQGADGGYTF.